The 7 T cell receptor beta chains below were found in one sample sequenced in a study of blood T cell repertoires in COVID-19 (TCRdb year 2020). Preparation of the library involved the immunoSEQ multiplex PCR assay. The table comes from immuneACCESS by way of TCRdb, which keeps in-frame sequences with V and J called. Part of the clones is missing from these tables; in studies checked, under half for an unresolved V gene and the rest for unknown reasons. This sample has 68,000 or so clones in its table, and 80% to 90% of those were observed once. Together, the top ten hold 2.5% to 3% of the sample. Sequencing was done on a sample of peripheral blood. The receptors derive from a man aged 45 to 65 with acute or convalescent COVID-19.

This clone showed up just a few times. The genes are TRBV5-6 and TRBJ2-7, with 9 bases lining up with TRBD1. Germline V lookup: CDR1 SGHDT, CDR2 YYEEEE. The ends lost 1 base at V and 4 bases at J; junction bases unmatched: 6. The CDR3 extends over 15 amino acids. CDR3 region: CASSLTGTGIYEQYV. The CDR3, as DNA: TGTGCCAGCAGCTTGACCGGGACAGGGATTTACGAGCAGTACGTC.

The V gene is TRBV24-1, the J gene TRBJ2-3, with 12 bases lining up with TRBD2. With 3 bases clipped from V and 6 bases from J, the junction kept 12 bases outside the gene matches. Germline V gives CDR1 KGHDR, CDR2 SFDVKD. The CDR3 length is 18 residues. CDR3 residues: CATSDPSVGLAGYDTQYF. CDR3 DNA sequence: TGTGCCACCAGTGATCCCTCCGTAGGACTAGCGGGATATGATACGCAGTATTTT.

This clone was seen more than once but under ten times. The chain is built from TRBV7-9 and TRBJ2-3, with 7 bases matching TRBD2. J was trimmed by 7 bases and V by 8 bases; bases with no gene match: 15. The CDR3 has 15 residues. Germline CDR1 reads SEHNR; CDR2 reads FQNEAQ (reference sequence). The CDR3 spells CASLRVASGGNTQYF. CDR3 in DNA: TGTGCCAGCTTAAGGGTGGCTAGCGGAGGAAATACGCAGTATTTT.

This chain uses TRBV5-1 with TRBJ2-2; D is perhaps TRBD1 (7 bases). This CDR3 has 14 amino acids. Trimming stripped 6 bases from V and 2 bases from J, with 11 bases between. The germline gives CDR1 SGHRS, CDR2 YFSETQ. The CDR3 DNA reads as TGCGCCAGCAAGACAGGGACTAACACCGGGGAGCTGTTTTTT. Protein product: CASKTGTNTGELFF.

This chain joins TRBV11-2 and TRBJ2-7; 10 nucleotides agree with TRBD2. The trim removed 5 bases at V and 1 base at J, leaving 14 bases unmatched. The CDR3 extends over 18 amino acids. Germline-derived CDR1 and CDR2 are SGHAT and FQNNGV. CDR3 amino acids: CASSPRGSLAGVSYEQYF. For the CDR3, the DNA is TGTGCCAGCAGCCCTAGGGGATCGCTAGCGGGAGTGTCCTACGAGCAGTACTTC.

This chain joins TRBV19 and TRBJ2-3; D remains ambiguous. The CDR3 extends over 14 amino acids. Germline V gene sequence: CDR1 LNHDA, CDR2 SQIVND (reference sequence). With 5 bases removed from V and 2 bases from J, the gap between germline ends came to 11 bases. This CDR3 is CASSPGPNTDTQYF. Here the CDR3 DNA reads TGTGCCAGTAGTCCTGGGCCGAACACAGATACGCAGTATTTT.

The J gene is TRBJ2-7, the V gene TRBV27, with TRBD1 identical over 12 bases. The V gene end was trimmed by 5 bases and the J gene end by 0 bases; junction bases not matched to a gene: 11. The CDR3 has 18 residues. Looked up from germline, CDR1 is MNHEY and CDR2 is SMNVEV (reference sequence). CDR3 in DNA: TGTGCCAGCAGTCGACCGGGACAGGGGGCCCCAGGCTCCTACGAGCAGTACTTC. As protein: CASSRPGQGAPGSYEQYF.